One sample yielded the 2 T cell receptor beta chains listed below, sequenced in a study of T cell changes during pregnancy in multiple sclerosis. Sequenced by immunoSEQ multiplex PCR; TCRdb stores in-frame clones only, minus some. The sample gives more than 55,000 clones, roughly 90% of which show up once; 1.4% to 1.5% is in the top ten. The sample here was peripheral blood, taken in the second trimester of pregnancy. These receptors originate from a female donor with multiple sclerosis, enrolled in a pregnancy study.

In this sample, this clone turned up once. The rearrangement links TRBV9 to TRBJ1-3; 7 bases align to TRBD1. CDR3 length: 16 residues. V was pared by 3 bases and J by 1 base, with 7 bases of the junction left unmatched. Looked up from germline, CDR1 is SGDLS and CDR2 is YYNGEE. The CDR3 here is CASSEPGQSSGNTIYF. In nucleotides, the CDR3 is TGTGCCAGCAGCGAGCCGGGACAGTCTTCTGGAAACACCATATATTTT.

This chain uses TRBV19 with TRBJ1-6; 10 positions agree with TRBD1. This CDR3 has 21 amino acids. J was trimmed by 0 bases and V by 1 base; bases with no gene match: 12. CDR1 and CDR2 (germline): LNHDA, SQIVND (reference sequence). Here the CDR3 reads CASSIGPLRDRGFSYNSPLHF. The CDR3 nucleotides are TGTGCCAGTAGTATAGGACCCCTCCGGGACAGGGGCTTCTCCTATAATTCACCCCTCCACTTT.